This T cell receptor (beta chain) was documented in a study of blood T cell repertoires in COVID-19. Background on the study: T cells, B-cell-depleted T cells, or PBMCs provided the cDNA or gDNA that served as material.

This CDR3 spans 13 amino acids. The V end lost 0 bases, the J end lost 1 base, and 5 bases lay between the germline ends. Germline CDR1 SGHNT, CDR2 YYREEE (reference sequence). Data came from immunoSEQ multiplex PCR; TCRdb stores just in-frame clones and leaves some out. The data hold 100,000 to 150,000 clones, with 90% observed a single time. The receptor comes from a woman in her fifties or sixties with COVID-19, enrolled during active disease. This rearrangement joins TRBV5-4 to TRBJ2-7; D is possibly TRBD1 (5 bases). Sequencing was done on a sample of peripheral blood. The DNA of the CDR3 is TGTGCCAGCAGCTTGGCAGGGTCCTACGAGCAGTACTTC. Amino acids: CASSLAGSYEQYF.